This T cell receptor (beta chain) was retrieved from a study of vaccination and CD4 T cells after COVID-19. The overall study: Overlapping SARS-CoV-2, HCoV-NL63, HCoV-OC43 and HCoV-229E spike peptides were used to stimulate cells. As control conditions, cultures were given either a CEFX pool serving as positive control, an HIV-1 Nef pool, or no peptide at all. Study-wide points: Although the median of SARS-CoV-2-reactive clonotypes rose from about 20 to 38, the change was not significant.

This CDR3 comprises 14 residues. The germline V and J ends were trimmed by 3 bases and 5 bases, with 11 bases remaining between them. Looked up from germline, CDR1 is MNHEY and CDR2 is SVGAGI. The treatment was: roughly 11-day PBMC culture with coronavirus spike peptide pools or control peptides (ViraFEST assay). Comment on this clonotype: Its antigen remains unidentified.

Sequencing of cultured CD4+ T cell DNA used the Oncomine TCR Beta short-read assay. Genomic DNA was drawn out of CD4+ T cells grown in culture. TCRdb re-called the PCR reads through MiXCR, storing one row per CDR3 protein. The table lists about 9,400 distinct CDR3 sequences, approximately 70% of them singletons, with more than 25% in the top ten. Material for sequencing was CD4+ T cells from blood, cultured in vitro. This sequence originates from a human donor who had recovered from COVID-19. The chain combines TRBV6-5 with TRBJ1-5, with D possibly TRBD1 on 5 matching bases. CDR3 sequence reads: CASSYGQGYQPQHF. CDR3 DNA sequence: TGTGCCAGCAGTTATGGGCAGGGATATCAGCCCCAGCATTTT.